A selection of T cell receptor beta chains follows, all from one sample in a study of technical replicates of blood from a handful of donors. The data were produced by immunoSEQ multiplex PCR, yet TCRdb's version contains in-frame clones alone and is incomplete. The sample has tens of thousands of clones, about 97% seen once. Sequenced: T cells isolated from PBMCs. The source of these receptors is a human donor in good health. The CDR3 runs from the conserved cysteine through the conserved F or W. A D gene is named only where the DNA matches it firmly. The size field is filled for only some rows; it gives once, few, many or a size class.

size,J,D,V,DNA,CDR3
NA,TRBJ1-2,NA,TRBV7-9,TGTGCCAGCAGCTTTTTTCGGGGGGCGAACTATGGCTACACCTTC,CASSFFRGANYGYTF
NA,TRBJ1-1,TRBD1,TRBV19,TGTGCCAGTAGTGAGCGGGACAGGAAGGACACTGAAGCTTTCTTT,CASSERDRKDTEAFF
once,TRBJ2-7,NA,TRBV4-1,TGCGCCAGCAGCCAATTGCGGCCGCCATACTACGAGCAGTACTTC,CASSQLRPPYYEQYF
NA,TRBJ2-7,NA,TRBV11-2,TGTGCCAGCAGCTTAATCAGGGGGGAGAACGAGCAGTACTTC,CASSLIRGENEQYF
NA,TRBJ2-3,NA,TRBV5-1,TGCGCCAGCAGCTTACCATCTAGCGCGGGTGCCACAGATACGCAGTATTTT,CASSLPSSAGATDTQYF
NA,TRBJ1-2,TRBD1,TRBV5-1,TGCGCCAGCAGCCCTAAGCCGGGACAGGAATATGGCTACACCTTC,CASSPKPGQEYGYTF
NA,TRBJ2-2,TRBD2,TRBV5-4,TGTGCCAGCAGCTTCGTTTTGGCGGGGAGGAGAAGCGGGGGAGCTGTTTTT,CASSFVLAGRRSGGAVF
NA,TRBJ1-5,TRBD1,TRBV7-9,TGTGCCAGCAGCGGGACAGGGGGCAAAGGCAATCAGCCCCAGCATTTT,CASSGTGGKGNQPQHF
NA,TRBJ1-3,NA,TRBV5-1,TGCGCCAGCAGCTTGGGCAGCTCTGGAAACACCATATATTTT,CASSLGSSGNTIYF
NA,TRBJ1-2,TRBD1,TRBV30,TGTGCCTGGAACCTCAACAGGGGAGGTAATGGCTACACCTTC,CAWNLNRGGNGYTF
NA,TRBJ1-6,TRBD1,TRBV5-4,TGTGCCAGCAGTTCGGACAGGTCCAATTCACCCCTCCACTTT,CASSSDRSNSPLHF
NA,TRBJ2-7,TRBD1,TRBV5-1,TGCGCCAGCAGCTTTGGGACAGAGGGCTACGAGCAGTACTTC,CASSFGTEGYEQYF
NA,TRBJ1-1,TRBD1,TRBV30,TGTGCCTGGGGGACAGGGCGTATTGAAGCTTTCTTT,CAWGTGRIEAFF
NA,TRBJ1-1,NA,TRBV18,TGTGCCAGCTCACCGTCGGGGGGCGGAAACACTGAAGCTTTCTTT,CASSPSGGGNTEAFF
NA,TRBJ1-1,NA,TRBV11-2,TGTGCCAGCAGCTTACAGGTTAACACTGAAGCTTTCTTT,CASSLQVNTEAFF
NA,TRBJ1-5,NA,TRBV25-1,TGTGCCAGCAGTGGAGGTGGAATCCATCAGCCCCAGCATTTT,CASSGGGIHQPQHF
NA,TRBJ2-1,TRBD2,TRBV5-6,TGTGCCAGCTTAGGACTAGCGGGGGGGAAGGAGCAGTTCTTC,CASLGLAGGKEQFF
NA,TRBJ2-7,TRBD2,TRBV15,TGTGCCACCAGCAGAGTCGGTAGCGGGAGCTACGAGCAGTACTTC,CATSRVGSGSYEQYF
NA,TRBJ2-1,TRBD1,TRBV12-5,TGTGCTAGTGCCATTACAGGGGGTTGGGACAATGAGCAGTTCTTC,CASAITGGWDNEQFF
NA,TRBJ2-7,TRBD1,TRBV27,TGTGCCAGCAGTTTTTACGGACAGGGGAACTACGAGCAGTACTTC,CASSFYGQGNYEQYF
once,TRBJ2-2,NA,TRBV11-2,TGTGCCAGCCGGTACACCGGGGAGCTGTTTTTT,CASRYTGELFF
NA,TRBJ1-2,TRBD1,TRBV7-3,TGTGCCAGCAGCCTGGGACAGGGCGGCTATGGCTACACCTTC,CASSLGQGGYGYTF
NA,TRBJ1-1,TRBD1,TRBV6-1,TGTGCCAGCAGTGACCTTTACAGGGGAGACACTGAAGCTTTCTTT,CASSDLYRGDTEAFF
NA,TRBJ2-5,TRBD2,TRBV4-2,TGTGCCAGCAGCCAAGGTCGAGCGGGGGGCCAAGAGACCCAGTACTTC,CASSQGRAGGQETQYF
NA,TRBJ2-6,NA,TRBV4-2,TGTGCCAGCAGCCAAAGCCAGGTGACCGGGGCCAACGTCCTGACTTTC,CASSQSQVTGANVLTF
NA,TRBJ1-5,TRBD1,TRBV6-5,TGTGCCAGCAGTTACTCTCTAGGATCAGGGGGGCCCCAGCATTTT,CASSYSLGSGGPQHF
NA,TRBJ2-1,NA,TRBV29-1,TGCAGCGGGGGTGAGGGCTATCTTGGTGAGCAGTTCTTC,CSGGEGYLGEQFF
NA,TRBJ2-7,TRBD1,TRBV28,TGTGCCAGCAGACAGGGGGGCTACGAGCAGTACTTC,CASRQGGYEQYF
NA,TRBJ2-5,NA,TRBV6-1,TGTGCCAGCGGGCTTACTAGCACTAGCCAAGAGACCCAGTACTTC,CASGLTSTSQETQYF
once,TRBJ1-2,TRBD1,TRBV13,TGTGCCAGCAGCCTCCGGCAGGGGGAGGCTGGCTACACCTTC,CASSLRQGEAGYTF
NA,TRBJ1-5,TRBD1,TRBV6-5,TGTGCCAGTTCACCGGGACAGGGGCGTCGTCAGCCCCAGCATTTT,CASSPGQGRRQPQHF
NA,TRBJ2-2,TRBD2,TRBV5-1,TGCGCCAGCAGCTTGGACGGGAGGGTCACCGGGGAGCTGTTTTTT,CASSLDGRVTGELFF
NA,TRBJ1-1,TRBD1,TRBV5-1,TGCGCCAGCAGCCCAAGACAGGGGGAGAAGTCTGAAGCTTTCTTT,CASSPRQGEKSEAFF
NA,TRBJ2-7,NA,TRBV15,TGTGCCACCAGCCGGTCACGTGATCCCCAATACGAGCAGTACTTC,CATSRSRDPQYEQYF
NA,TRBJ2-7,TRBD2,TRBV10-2,TGCGCCAGCAGTGAATCGGTTTCAGCGGGAGGTTACGAGCAGTACTTC,CASSESVSAGGYEQYF
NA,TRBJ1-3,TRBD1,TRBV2,TGTGCCAGCAGGGGGACAGTTGGAAACACCATATATTTT,CASRGTVGNTIYF
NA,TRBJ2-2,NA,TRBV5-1,TGCGCCAGCAGCTTAGAACGGGGGACCGGGGAGCTGTTTTTT,CASSLERGTGELFF
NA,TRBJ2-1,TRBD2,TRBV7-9,TGTGCCAGCAGTCCTAGCGGGGGGTACAATGAGCAGTTCTTC,CASSPSGGYNEQFF
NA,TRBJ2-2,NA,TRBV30,TGTGCCTGGATCCCCTGGAGTACGTTAAAGGCCGGGGAGCTGTTTTTT,CAWIPWSTLKAGELFF
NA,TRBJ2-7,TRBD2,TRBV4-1,TGCGCCAGCAGCCAAGTCCCATCGGGGGGGGAGCAGTACTTC,CASSQVPSGGEQYF
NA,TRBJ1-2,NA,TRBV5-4,TGTGCCAGCAGCCGCCAGGGTACCGACTATGGCTACACCTTC,CASSRQGTDYGYTF
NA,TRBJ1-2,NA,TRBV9,TGTGCCAGCAGCGTAGTTCCGGGTATAAGCTATGGCTACACCTTC,CASSVVPGISYGYTF
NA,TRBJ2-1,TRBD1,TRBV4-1,TGCGCCAGCAGGGTCACAGGGGACCGTGAGCAGTTCTTC,CASRVTGDREQFF
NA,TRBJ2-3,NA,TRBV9,TGTGCCAGCAGCGTAGGTCTCAGCACAGATACGCAGTATTTT,CASSVGLSTDTQYF
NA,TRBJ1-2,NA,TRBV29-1,TGCAGCGTTGGCCCAGGGGTGATGAAGGGCTACACCTTC,CSVGPGVMKGYTF
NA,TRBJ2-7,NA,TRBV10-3,TGTGCCATCTCGGGCAGAACGGGAGCCTACGAGCAGTACTTC,CAISGRTGAYEQYF
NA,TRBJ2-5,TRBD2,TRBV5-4,TGTGCCAGCAGCCCGGCACGGGGGGGCCCGGAGACCCAGTACTTC,CASSPARGGPETQYF
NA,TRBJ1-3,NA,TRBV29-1,TGCAGCGTTGAAGATCGCCGTCGGGGAGCTGGAAACACCATATATTTT,CSVEDRRRGAGNTIYF